Shown below are 6 T cell receptor beta chains from a single sample sequenced in a study of blood T cells in healthy people across ages. The second PCR ran about 6 to 11 cycles with a sample-barcoded 5' primer and J-beta primers. TCRdb itself ran the 5' RACE reads through MiXCR, one entry per CDR3 protein. The sample includes approximately 1.5 million distinct CDR3 sequences, under 55% seen only once; the top ten take around 4%. Input material: blood. The origin of the receptors is a woman aged 18-29 years in good health.

This clonotype has ten or more counts. The V and J genes are TRBV28 and TRBJ1-2, with a possible D match to TRBD1 (5 bases). V was shortened by 8 bases and J by 0 bases, with 13 bases between the two germline ends. CDR1 and CDR2 from the germline V gene are MDHEN and SYDVKM. CDR3 length: 14 residues. The CDR3 nucleotides read TGTGCCAGCCTCTTGGGGGGAGCTAACTATGGCTACACCTTC. As protein: CASLLGGANYGYTF.

This clonotype came up a few times. CDR3 region: CSFRAYEQYF. The CDR3, as DNA: TGCAGCTTTAGGGCCTACGAGCAGTACTTC. This chain joins TRBV29-1 and TRBJ2-7; no reliable D call. The CDR3 covers 10 residues. With 8 bases removed from V and 2 bases from J, the gap between germline ends came to 7 bases. Germline-derived CDR1 and CDR2 are SQVTM and ANQGSEA.

The rearrangement joins TRBV16 to TRBJ1-5; possibly TRBD1 for D (6 bases). From germline, CDR1 is KGHSY and CDR2 FQNENV. V was clipped by 3 bases and J by 7 bases, with 19 bases between them. CDR3 length: 16 residues. The CDR3 protein is CASSQTIQGRGQPQHF. CDR3 nucleotides: TGTGCCAGCAGCCAGACTATACAGGGACGGGGGCAGCCCCAGCATTTT.

The chain joins TRBV20-1 to TRBJ2-7, with D possibly being TRBD1 (5 bases). This CDR3 is built from 14 residues. Between the trimmed V and J ends, which lost 0 bases and 5 bases, there was a span of 14 bases. Germline V CDR1 and CDR2: DFQATT, SNEGSKA (reference sequence). The DNA for the CDR3 is TGCAGTGCTAGAGATGCAAGGTCAGGGAACGAGCAGTACTTC. It is translated as CSARDARSGNEQYF.

In this sample, this clonotype turned up a few times. The J gene is TRBJ2-7, the V gene TRBV13, with a possible D match to TRBD2 (6 bases). The CDR3 spans 14 residues. CDR1 and CDR2 (germline): PRHDT, FYEKMQ (reference sequence). Trimming removed 8 bases at V and 0 bases at J, with 14 bases between. For the CDR3, the DNA is TGTGCCAGCCGCAATGGGAGGCTCTCCTACGAGCAGTACTTC. Residues: CASRNGRLSYEQYF.

This clonotype has more than one count but fewer than ten. The genes are TRBV18 and TRBJ2-4; no reliable D call. Between the trimmed V and J ends, which lost 3 bases and 3 bases, there was a span of 9 bases. The CDR3 contains 14 residues. The germline V gene encodes CDR1 KGHSH and CDR2 LQKENI. The DNA for the CDR3 is TGTGCCAGCTCACCTCTGACGGGCAAAAACATTCAGTACTTC. Protein sequence: CASSPLTGKNIQYF.